This entry features one T cell receptor beta chain sequence. The antigen is not known. Together with a sample-barcoded 5' primer, a J-beta primer mix was included in a second PCR lasting about 7 to 12 cycles. MiXCR was run by TCRdb on the 5' RACE reads, yielding one entry per CDR3 protein. The repertoire consists of 1 million or so distinct CDR3 sequences, with 45% occurring once and the leading ten covering approximately 17%. The J segment lost 3 bases and the V segment lost 0 bases, leaving 7 bases of the junction unmatched. Per the germline V gene, CDR1 is SGDLS and CDR2 is YYNGEE. CDR3 length: 17 amino acids. This sample was taken from a study of blood T cells in healthy people across ages. Broader study findings: Expanded clonotype shifts may have been confounded, as the donors had an unknown CMV status.

This TCR came from a woman in her sixties in good health. Sequencing used blood. V gene TRBV9 combines with J gene TRBJ2-1; 9 bases map to TRBD2. CDR3 sequence reads: CASSVAFSGSYYNEQFF. The CDR3 bases are TGTGCCAGCAGCGTAGCGTTTAGCGGGAGCTACTACAATGAGCAGTTCTTC.